The entry below gives a single T cell receptor (beta chain) sequence along with its context. As yet, its antigen is unknown. The data derive from a study of T-cell memory formation after mild COVID-19. Study summary: TCR clusters mostly belonged to single donors.

TCRdb analysed the 5' RACE reads with MiXCR anew, one entry per CDR3 protein. The table records approximately 350,000 distinct CDR3 sequences, around 15% of them present only once. Study-wide results and caveats: Of the contracting clones, CD4+ ones lay mainly in CM and EM, and CD8+ ones in EMRA. Clones contracting over day 15 to 85 were CD4/CD8 balanced, with later expanders leaning CD4+. Some SARS-CoV-2-responding clones were already detected in memory before infection.

CDR1 is LGHNA, CDR2 YNFKEQ, per germline. The V gene lost 0 bases and the J gene lost 0 bases, with 3 bases spanning the gap. This CDR3 spans 14 amino acids. This clonotype was sampled from a man aged 18 to 29 who had mild COVID-19 (a few samples of this study predate the infection). Cell type and time point are not known. The rearrangement uses TRBV4-2 and TRBJ2-1; D unclear. Source material: PBMCs or a T cell subset sorted from them (not recorded which). Here the CDR3 reads CASSQDPSYNEQFF. DNA of the CDR3: TGTGCCAGCAGCCAAGATCCCTCCTACAATGAGCAGTTCTTC.